Described below is a single T cell receptor (beta chain) sequence and its context. This specimen belongs to a study of T cells in Graves' hyperthyroidism and ophthalmopathy. TCR beta CDR3 region amplification was performed from RNA transcripts. Researchers ran a first-round RT-PCR on the TCR CDR3 using the HTBI primer set. TCRdb redid the calling of the multiplex PCR reads with MiXCR, one entry per CDR3 protein. Of 250,000 to 300,000 distinct CDR3 sequences listed, around 19% are singletons. Isolation of PBMCs was performed on about 10 ml fresh peripheral blood. The TCR was taken from a man aged 50 to 60 with Graves' ophthalmopathy. The sample consisted of blood.

CDR3 sequence: CASSLAGDSTDTQYF. The DNA of the CDR3 is TGCGCCAGCAGCTTGGCCGGGGACAGCACAGATACGCAGTATTTT. The rearrangement uses TRBV5-1 and TRBJ2-3; either TRBD1 or TRBD2 may fit D (5 bases each). Trimming stripped 0 bases from V and 0 bases from J, with 8 bases between. Looked up from germline, CDR1 is SGHRS and CDR2 is YFSETQ. The CDR3 is 15 amino acids.